This T cell receptor (beta chain) came from a study of T-cell reconstitution after alpha-beta-depleted transplantation in children. For TCRbeta, the library was prepared with unique molecular identifiers. One entry per CDR3 protein results from TCRdb running MiXCR on the PCR reads. The repertoire holds approximately 83,000 distinct CDR3 sequences, with 9% to 15% as singletons. Germline loops: CDR1 SGHVS, CDR2 FNYEAQ. The CDR3 totals 15 residues. J lost 4 bases, V lost 1 base, and 4 bases had no gene match. The chain uses TRBV7-6 and TRBJ2-3; TRBD2 matches 8 bases. This TCR derives from a human donor who donated a stem cell graft to a child with inherited bone marrow failure. Sequences were derived from PBMCs from the stem cell graft donor, sampled from the stem cell graft. CDR3 sequence: CASSLGLALSDTQYF. CDR3 sequence (DNA): TGTGCCAGCAGCTTAGGACTAGCGCTTTCAGATACGCAGTATTTT.